The 7 T cell receptor beta chains below were found in one sample sequenced in a study of cytomegalovirus exposure and HLA in healthy donors. The primer mix had 60 Vbeta and 13 Jbeta primers. Data came from immunoSEQ multiplex PCR; TCRdb stores just in-frame clones and leaves some out. Of about 79,000 clones in the sample, around 71% were seen once. Sequencing used PBMCs. These receptors originate from a man between 60 and 70 years old in good health and CMV-seronegative.

CDR3 loop: CASSPSDEQFF. The CDR3, as DNA: TGTGCCAGCAGTCCCTCCGATGAGCAGTTCTTC. This rearrangement joins TRBV6-6 to TRBJ2-1; D is unclear. There are 11 residues in the CDR3. The ends were cut back, 5 bases at V and 8 bases at J, with 7 bases in the middle. CDR1 MNHNY and CDR2 SVGAGI come from the germline V gene (reference sequence).

This chain uses TRBV10-3 with TRBJ2-2; 7 nucleotides match TRBD2. Germline CDR1 ENHRY, CDR2 SYGVKD. The V gene end was trimmed by 3 bases and the J gene end by 4 bases; junction bases not matched to a gene: 5. This CDR3 has 15 amino acids. CDR3 protein: CAISDKLASTGELFF. The DNA of the CDR3 is TGTGCCATCAGTGATAAACTAGCGAGCACCGGGGAGCTGTTTTTT.

The V and J genes are TRBV4-2 and TRBJ2-3, with D maybe TRBD1 (5 bases). CDR3 size: 17 residues. Germline CDR1 reads LGHNA; CDR2 reads YNFKEQ. V gave up 2 bases and J gave up 2 bases, with 17 bases separating them. In DNA, the CDR3 is TGTGCCAGCAGCCAACACCAGGACACCGCCATCACAGATACGCAGTATTTT. This codes for CASSQHQDTAITDTQYF.

V is TRBV10-1 and J is TRBJ2-7; 8 nucleotides match TRBD1. In germline, CDR1 is WNHNN, CDR2 SYGVQD (reference sequence). V lost 6 bases, J lost 7 bases, and 8 bases stayed unmatched. CDR3 size: 13 residues. CDR3 in amino acids: CASSRTGLGEQYF. In nucleotides, the CDR3 is TGCGCCAGCAGCAGGACAGGGCTGGGGGAGCAGTACTTC.

For the CDR3, the DNA is TGCGCCAGCAGCTTGGCAGGGGCGGTTGACTCCTACGAGCAGTACTTC. This translates into CASSLAGAVDSYEQYF. V is TRBV5-1 and J is TRBJ2-7; D is perhaps TRBD1 (6 bases). V gave up 0 bases and J gave up 0 bases, with 13 bases separating them. Germline V CDR1 and CDR2: SGHRS, YFSETQ. CDR3 size: 16 residues.

The chain employs TRBV12-5 and TRBJ2-6, with 8 bases that match TRBD1. The CDR3 totals 16 residues. J was trimmed by 4 bases and V by 6 bases; bases with no gene match: 8. Germline assignment: CDR1 LGHNT and CDR2 FRNRAP. DNA of the CDR3: TGTGCTAGTGGCCACGGACAGGGTCCAGGGGCCAACGTCCTGACTTTC. Translated, it gives CASGHGQGPGANVLTF. Based on the CDR3 plus reference TRBV12-5 and TRBJ2-6, the full variable domain is DARVTQTPRHKVTEMGQEVTMRCQPILGHNTVFWYRQTMMQGLELLAYFRNRAPLDDSGMPKDRFSAEMPDATLATLKIQPSEPRDSAVYFCASGHGQGPGANVLTFGAGSRLTVL.

The chain employs TRBV5-4 and TRBJ2-7; TRBD2 matches at 9 bases. Looked up from germline, CDR1 is SGHNT and CDR2 is YYREEE (reference sequence). With 3 bases clipped from V and 2 bases from J, the junction kept 6 bases outside the gene matches. This CDR3 is 15 amino acids long. CDR3 residues: CASSYRLAEPYEQYF. CDR3 nucleotides: TGTGCCAGCAGCTACCGACTAGCGGAACCCTACGAGCAGTACTTC.